This T cell receptor beta chain was retrieved from a study of shared clonotypes between healthy human individuals. Notes on this clone: Antigen: not known.

It was at deep level that the assay was run. TCRdb's copy holds only in-frame clones and misses some; the assay was immunoSEQ multiplex PCR. Of more than 400,000 clones listed, approximately 84% are singletons. The CDR3 extends over 17 amino acids. The study enrolled healthy HIV-negative adults without recent acute infections or vaccinations as donors. General study findings and limits: An anticipated effect of sequencing depth on clonotype sharing among donors was recognized.

The rearrangement links TRBV21-1 to TRBJ2-5; the tabulated D call, TRBD2, remains unverified against the DNA. Judging by the DNA end, TRBJ2-7 fits better; the J call may be wrong. TRBV21-1 is a pseudogene locus. The sequenced sample consisted of PBMCs. This clonotype originated in a woman in her thirties or forties in good health. Some clones in this sample may be carry-over from other donors' samples. CDR3 residues: CASSPPSPVHETYEQYF. The CDR3 DNA sequence: TGTGCCAGCAGCCCCCCATCGCCTGTACATGAGACTTACGAGCAGTACTTC.